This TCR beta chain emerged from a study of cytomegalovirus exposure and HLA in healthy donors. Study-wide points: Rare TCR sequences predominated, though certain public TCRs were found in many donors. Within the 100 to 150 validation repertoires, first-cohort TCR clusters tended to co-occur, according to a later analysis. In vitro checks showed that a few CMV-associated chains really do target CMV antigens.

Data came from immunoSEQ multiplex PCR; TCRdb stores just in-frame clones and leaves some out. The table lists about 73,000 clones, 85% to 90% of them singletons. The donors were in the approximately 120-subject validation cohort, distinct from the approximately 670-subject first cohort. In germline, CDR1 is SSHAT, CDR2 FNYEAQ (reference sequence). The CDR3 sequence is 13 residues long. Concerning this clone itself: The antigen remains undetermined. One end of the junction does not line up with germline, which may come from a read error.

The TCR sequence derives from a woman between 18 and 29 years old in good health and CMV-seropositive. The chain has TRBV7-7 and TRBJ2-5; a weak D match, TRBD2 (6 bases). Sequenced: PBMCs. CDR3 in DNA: TGTGCTAGCAGCCCGACTAGACAAGAGACCCAGTACTTC. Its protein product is CASSPTRQETQYF. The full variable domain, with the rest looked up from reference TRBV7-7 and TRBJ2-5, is GAGVSQSPRYKVTKRGQDVTLRCDPISSHATLYWYQQALGQGPEFLTYFNYEAQPDKSGLPSDRFSAERPEGSISTLTIQRTEQRDSAMYRCASSPTRQETQYFGPGTRLLVL.